Sequencing of this T cell receptor (beta chain) was carried out in a study of response to subunit inactivated influenza vaccine. This clonotype was seen ten or more times. TCRdb ran MiXCR on the RT-PCR reads and lists one entry per CDR3 protein. This table has over 150,000 distinct CDR3 sequences, roughly 11% appearing once. This CDR3 has 13 residues. Trimming left V 4 bases short and J 3 bases short, with 9 bases between. Germline V gene data show CDR1 as MNHEY and CDR2 as SVGEGT. The sequences come from non-naive T cells sorted from PBMCs, collected roughly 46 days after vaccination. The TCR was taken from a man aged 45-65 years who received an inactivated influenza vaccine. The V and J genes are TRBV6-2 or TRBV6-3 and TRBJ1-2; the D is unclear. Here the CDR3 DNA reads TGTGCCAGCAGTTCAAGGCCCTACTATGGCTACACCTTC. This codes for CASSSRPYYGYTF.